The T cell receptor (beta chain) under discussion was sequenced for a study of identical twins. This CDR3 region has 15 residues. The ends were cut back, 8 bases at V and 7 bases at J, with 18 bases in the middle. TCRdb redid the calling of the 5' RACE reads with MiXCR, one entry per CDR3 protein. The sample consists of just under 650,000 distinct CDR3 sequences, 7.1% of them appearing once. The sample holds one count of this clonotype. In addition, the sample was reused for a study of yellow fever vaccine responses in identical twins.

The receptor comes from a young woman in good health. This chain connects TRBV12-3 or TRBV12-4 to TRBJ1-6; D is perhaps TRBD1 (6 bases). Sequencing was carried out using PBMCs. The CDR3 reads CASCQHRVGNSPLHF. In DNA form, the CDR3 reads TGTGCCAGCTGTCAACACAGGGTCGGGAATTCACCCCTCCACTTT.